The 10 T cell receptor beta chains given below trace back to one sample, sequenced in a study of T-cell memory formation after mild COVID-19 (dated by TCRdb to the early 2020s). The library was made by 5' RACE. TCRdb names Illumina NovaSeq 6000 as the instrument used. TCRdb passed the public sequencing reads through fastp at Q25 and MiXCR, retaining productive beta sequences. Identical CDR3 protein sequences are pooled into one entry, listed with their most common genes and DNA. Counted in this sample were 190,000 or so distinct CDR3 sequences; 8% to 11% of them appeared once. Jointly, the top ten make up approximately 3% of the sample. Sequencing was done on a sample of PBMCs or a T cell subset sorted from them (not recorded which). The origin of the receptors is a man aged 18 to 29 who had mild COVID-19 (a few samples of this study predate the infection). The sample titles of this study are shuffled in the database, so cell type and time point are left out; the donor was told from shared clones.

The gene calls are TRBV4-1 and TRBJ1-4; the D is unclear. Deletions cut 1 base from V and 0 bases from J, with 12 bases between. Per the germline V gene, CDR1 is MGHRA and CDR2 is YSYEKL. The CDR3 extends over 17 amino acids. CDR3 loop: CASSQVRGKATNEKLFF. In DNA, the CDR3 is TGCGCCAGCAGCCAAGTGCGGGGTAAAGCAACTAATGAAAAACTGTTTTTT.

This chain joins TRBV11-2 and TRBJ1-4; no firm D call. V lost 5 bases to trimming and J lost 7 bases, with 14 bases between them. The CDR3 loop spans 14 amino acids. Germline V gives CDR1 SGHAT, CDR2 FQNNGV. The CDR3 nucleotides read TGTGCCAGCAGCCTACAGCCCAGCGGTGAAAAACTGTTTTTT. Protein: CASSLQPSGEKLFF.

The rearrangement links TRBV11-3 to TRBJ2-2, with D tentatively TRBD1 (5 bases). This CDR3 spans 13 amino acids. Germline CDR1 reads SGHNT; CDR2 reads YENEEA. V gave up 6 bases and J gave up 1 base, with 6 bases separating them. CDR3 bases: TGTGCCAGCAGAAGGGGGAACACCGGGGAGCTGTTTTTT. The encoded protein is CASRRGNTGELFF. Drawing the rest from reference TRBV11-3 and TRBJ2-2, the complete variable domain is EAGVVQSPRYKIIEKKQPVAFWCNPISGHNTLYWYLQNLGQGPELLIRYENEEAVDDSQLPKDRFSAERLKGVDSTLKIQPAELGDSAVYLCASRRGNTGELFFGEGSRLTVL.

This clonotype showed up just a few times. V usage is TRBV12-3 or TRBV12-4 and J usage is TRBJ2-2, with 13 nucleotides matching TRBD2. Trimming at V came to 7 bases and at J to 6 bases, leaving 11 bases not matched to a gene. The CDR3 contains 17 residues. The CDR3 loop is CASTAALAGGLSGELFF. As DNA, the CDR3 is TGTGCCAGCACCGCCGCACTAGCGGGGGGGTTATCCGGGGAGCTGTTTTTT.

A few counts support this clonotype. The rearrangement joins TRBV7-9 to TRBJ1-1, with D perhaps TRBD1 (5 bases). CDR3 size: 15 residues. The V gene lost 5 bases and the J gene lost 1 base, with 14 bases spanning the gap. CDR1 and CDR2 from the germline V gene are SEHNR and FQNEAQ (reference sequence). This chain's CDR3 is CASSDKGTANTEAFF. Written as DNA, the CDR3 is TGTGCCAGCAGCGACAAGGGGACGGCGAACACTGAAGCTTTCTTT.

The chain is built from TRBV12-3 or TRBV12-4 and TRBJ2-7; D perhaps matches TRBD1 (5 bases). Trimming stripped 8 bases from V and 1 base from J, with 12 bases between. The length of the CDR3 is 13 residues. The CDR3 region is CASGRQGSYEQYF. Written as DNA, the CDR3 is TGTGCCAGCGGCCGGCAGGGTTCCTACGAGCAGTACTTC.

There are many counts of this clonotype. CDR3 in DNA: TGTGCCAGCTCACCAATTCGCGGGGGGACCACAGATACGCAGTATTTT. Its protein product is CASSPIRGGTTDTQYF. The rearrangement links TRBV18 to TRBJ2-3; 8 bases agree with TRBD2. J gave up 2 bases and V 2 bases, and 6 bases lay outside the gene matches. There are 16 residues in the CDR3. Germline V CDR1 and CDR2: KGHSH, LQKENI.

The V and J genes are TRBV12-3 or TRBV12-4 and TRBJ2-3, with 9 positions matching TRBD2. The V and J ends lost 8 bases and 5 bases, in that order; junction bases with no gene match: 11. CDR3 length: 15 amino acids. CDR3 protein: CASRPEAGGGDTQYF. The CDR3 DNA follows: TGTGCCAGCCGTCCGGAGGCGGGGGGGGGAGATACGCAGTATTTT.

In this sample, this clonotype turned up a few times. V usage is TRBV18 and J usage is TRBJ1-2; D is unresolved. Between the trimmed V and J ends, which lost 6 bases and 2 bases, there was a span of 16 bases. There are 15 residues in the CDR3. Germline V gene lookup returns CDR1 KGHSH and CDR2 LQKENI. This chain's CDR3 is CASSAATRANYGYTF. The CDR3 bases are TGTGCCAGCTCGGCGGCTACAAGGGCCAACTATGGCTACACCTTC.

This clonotype was picked up a small number of times. V is TRBV7-2 and J is TRBJ2-1; D is undetermined. The CDR3 loop spans 12 amino acids. CDR1 is SGHTA and CDR2 is FQGNSA in the germline V gene. The germline V and J ends were trimmed by 3 bases and 6 bases, with 6 bases remaining between them. In nucleotides, the CDR3 is TGTGCCAGCAGCTTTCCTTTCAATGAGCAGTTCTTC. Amino acid sequence: CASSFPFNEQFF.